Shown below are 32 T cell receptor beta chains from a single sample sequenced in a study of cytomegalovirus exposure and HLA in healthy donors. TCRdb's copy holds only in-frame clones and misses some; the assay was immunoSEQ multiplex PCR. The sample shows about 160,000 clones, roughly 90% of them seen only once. The specimen was PBMCs. The receptors originated from a young woman in good health and CMV-seropositive.

The chain joins TRBV4-1 to TRBJ2-7; TRBD2 is a possible D gene (5 bases). This CDR3 contains 16 residues. V lost 4 bases and J 0 bases, leaving 16 bases between the germline ends. Looked up from germline, CDR1 is MGHRA and CDR2 is YSYEKL. In DNA form, the CDR3 reads TGCGCCAGCAGCCGTTCGAACCCGGGGTTCTCCTACGAGCAGTACTTC. This gives the protein CASSRSNPGFSYEQYF.

This chain uses TRBV30 with TRBJ1-1, with 7 nucleotides matching TRBD1. This CDR3 region has 11 residues. J lost 10 bases, V lost 4 bases, and 6 bases had no gene match. Germline V gene data show CDR1 as GTSNPN and CDR2 as SVGIG (reference sequence). CDR3 sequence: CAWIGGQVAFF. The CDR3 coding sequence is TGTGCCTGGATAGGAGGACAGGTAGCTTTCTTT.

V is TRBV5-1 and J is TRBJ1-4; 8 bases are a match to TRBD1. The CDR3 covers 15 residues. Germline V gene sequence: CDR1 SGHRS, CDR2 YFSETQ. Trimming cost V 4 bases and J 6 bases; bases outside gene matches: 8. CDR3 amino acids: CASSRHRGSDEKLFF. For the CDR3, the DNA is TGCGCCAGCAGCCGCCACAGGGGGAGTGATGAAAAACTGTTTTTT. Drawing the rest from reference TRBV5-1 and TRBJ1-4, the complete variable domain is KAGVTQTPRYLIKTRGQQVTLSCSPISGHRSVSWYQQTPGQGLQFLFEYFSETQRNKGNFPGRFSGRQFSNSRSEMNVSTLELGDSALYLCASSRHRGSDEKLFFGSGTQLSVL.

The chain joins TRBV4-3 to TRBJ2-3; D possibly corresponds to TRBD2 (6 bases). The CDR3 is made up of 12 amino acids. Trimming pared 4 bases from V and 4 bases from J, leaving 6 bases between. The germline gives CDR1 LGHNA, CDR2 YSLEER. This CDR3 reads CASSRGADTQYF. The CDR3 bases are TGCGCCAGCAGCCGGGGGGCAGATACGCAGTATTTT.

This chain joins TRBV27 and TRBJ2-1; 10 bases match TRBD2. Germline loops: CDR1 MNHEY, CDR2 SMNVEV (reference sequence). The CDR3 loop spans 17 amino acids. The V and J ends lost 5 bases and 5 bases, in that order; junction bases with no gene match: 12. The CDR3 sequence is CASSQLKSGRGNNEQFF. The CDR3 DNA follows: TGTGCCAGCAGTCAGCTCAAAAGCGGGAGGGGTAACAATGAGCAGTTCTTC.

The chain joins TRBV2 to TRBJ2-1; 8 nucleotides line up with TRBD2. With V trimmed by 7 bases and J by 2 bases, 10 bases remained unmatched. The CDR3 totals 16 residues. CDR1 and CDR2 from the germline V gene are SNHLY and FYNNEI. The CDR3 region is CASTQSGSATYNEQFF. CDR3 in DNA: TGTGCCAGCACACAGAGCGGGAGCGCTACCTACAATGAGCAGTTCTTC.

The rearrangement links TRBV25-1 to TRBJ2-1; 9 positions match TRBD2. Germline values: CDR1 MGHDK, CDR2 SYGVNS. The CDR3 contains 17 residues. J was trimmed by 7 bases and V by 5 bases; bases with no gene match: 15. CDR3: CASSNPYGGRAGNEQFF. The CDR3 DNA sequence: TGTGCCAGCAGTAACCCCTATGGCGGGAGGGCCGGAAATGAGCAGTTCTTC.

The V and J genes are TRBV7-6 and TRBJ2-3; 10 bases line up with TRBD1. The germline CDR1 and CDR2 sequences are SGHVS and FNYEAQ. V was pared by 3 bases and J by 9 bases, with 9 bases of the junction left unmatched. CDR3 size: 15 residues. Here the CDR3 DNA reads TGTGCCAGCAGCTTGACCGGGACAGGGGTAGGCACGCAGTATTTT. Translating it yields CASSLTGTGVGTQYF.

The J gene is TRBJ2-7, the V gene TRBV10-3; TRBD2 is a possible D gene (6 bases). The CDR3 covers 14 residues. With 6 bases removed from V and 3 bases from J, the gap between germline ends came to 15 bases. CDR1 is ENHRY and CDR2 is SYGVKD in the germline V gene. DNA of the CDR3: TGTGCCATCAGAGACTACCAGGGACTCTACGAGCAGTACTTC. Protein: CAIRDYQGLYEQYF.

The chain couples TRBV10-1 to TRBJ2-1; TRBD2 matches 13 bases. CDR3 length: 16 amino acids. Germline CDR1 reads WNHNN; CDR2 reads SYGVQD (reference sequence). V lost 6 bases, J lost 7 bases, and 9 bases stayed unmatched. For the CDR3, the DNA is TGCGCCAGCAGGAAGGGACTAGCGGGGTTTCAAAATGAGCAGTTCTTC. The encoded protein is CASRKGLAGFQNEQFF.

This clone came up once. V is TRBV5-1 and J is TRBJ2-2; the D gene is possibly TRBD1 (6 bases). The CDR3 spans 15 residues. With 6 bases removed from V and 1 base from J, the gap between germline ends came to 13 bases. Germline V lookup: CDR1 SGHRS, CDR2 YFSETQ. The CDR3 DNA reads TGCGCCAGCAAAGTACAGGGCTGGAACACCGGGGAGCTGTTTTTT. Translating it yields CASKVQGWNTGELFF.

The CDR3 here is CASSFDRLYEQYF. CDR3 bases: TGTGCCAGCAGCTTTGATAGACTGTACGAGCAGTACTTC. The genes are TRBV7-2 and TRBJ2-7, with D hard to call. The CDR3 loop spans 13 amino acids. The V gene lost 3 bases and the J gene lost 4 bases, with 10 bases spanning the gap. Germline V CDR1 and CDR2: SGHTA, FQGNSA.

This chain links TRBV28 with TRBJ2-7; a weak D match, TRBD1 (6 bases). V was shortened by 6 bases and J by 4 bases, with 13 bases between the two germline ends. The CDR3 length is 13 residues. CDR1 and CDR2 (germline): MDHEN, SYDVKM. The chain's CDR3 is CASRTGTSYEQYF. As DNA, the CDR3 is TGTGCCAGCAGGACCGGGACATCTTACGAGCAGTACTTC.

V usage is TRBV6-5 and J usage is TRBJ1-1, with D unresolved. CDR3 size: 12 residues. CDR1 is MNHEY, CDR2 SVGAGI, per germline. Trimming cost V 0 bases and J 8 bases, with 7 bases left between them. The CDR3 protein is CASSYSAGEAFF. CDR3 nucleotides: TGTGCCAGCAGTTACTCGGCAGGCGAAGCTTTCTTT.

V and J are TRBV18 and TRBJ1-1; 10 nucleotides agree with TRBD1. The germline V gene has CDR1 KGHSH and CDR2 LQKENI. J was trimmed by 0 bases and V by 4 bases; bases with no gene match: 5. CDR3 size: 16 residues. The CDR3 DNA is TGTGCCAGCTCACTCGGACAGGGGGGGATGAACACTGAAGCTTTCTTT. Translating gives CASSLGQGGMNTEAFF.

In this sample, this clone turned up a few times. The chain has TRBV5-6 and TRBJ1-2, with a possible D match to TRBD1 (6 bases). Germline loops: CDR1 SGHDT, CDR2 YYEEEE. This CDR3 comprises 13 residues. V lost 6 bases, J lost 6 bases, and 15 bases lay in between. The CDR3 region is CASIMQGRDGYTF. CDR3 bases: TGTGCCAGCATCATGCAGGGGAGGGATGGCTACACCTTC.

This clone was found once. The chain employs TRBV27 and TRBJ1-2; D perhaps matches TRBD1 (6 bases). The CDR3 loop spans 14 amino acids. In germline, CDR1 is MNHEY, CDR2 SMNVEV (reference sequence). V was trimmed by 5 bases and J by 1 base, leaving 11 bases between them. Here the CDR3 DNA reads TGTGCCAGCAGTCCCGGGACAAATAACTATGGCTACACCTTC. Protein product: CASSPGTNNYGYTF.

The V and J genes are TRBV27 and TRBJ2-1, with no clear D. The CDR3 totals 18 residues. The V gene lost 6 bases and the J gene lost 0 bases, with 21 bases spanning the gap. Germline loops: CDR1 MNHEY, CDR2 SMNVEV (reference sequence). The CDR3 DNA follows: TGTGCCAGCAGGAATCCTAGGCTAGATCACCCCTCCTACAATGAGCAGTTCTTC. This codes for CASRNPRLDHPSYNEQFF.

This clone was detected a few times. This sequence joins TRBV27 and TRBJ2-1, with 7 bases fitting TRBD1. After removal of 5 bases from V and 7 bases from J, the junction contained 5 bases not matched to a gene. The germline V gene has CDR1 MNHEY and CDR2 SMNVEV (reference sequence). CDR3 length: 13 residues. The CDR3 region is CASSPTGWNEQFF. In DNA, the CDR3 is TGTGCCAGCAGTCCGACAGGGTGGAATGAGCAGTTCTTC.

The gene calls are TRBV10-3 and TRBJ1-3, with D possibly being TRBD1 (6 bases). Germline V gene lookup returns CDR1 ENHRY and CDR2 SYGVKD. Trimming left V 8 bases short and J 0 bases short, with 11 bases between. This CDR3 is built from 14 residues. The CDR3 sequence: CAIGDTNSGNTIYF. The CDR3, as DNA: TGTGCCATCGGGGACACCAACTCTGGAAACACCATATATTTT.

This clone was seen just once. J is TRBJ1-5 and V is TRBV10-3; 8 positions match TRBD1. V shed 2 bases and J 3 bases; nucleotides not matched to a gene: 9. The CDR3 extends over 17 amino acids. Germline V gene lookup returns CDR1 ENHRY and CDR2 SYGVKD. CDR3: CAISEAGGAGNNQPQHF. CDR3 in DNA: TGTGCCATCAGTGAGGCAGGGGGCGCTGGGAACAATCAGCCCCAGCATTTT.

The chain carries TRBV30 and TRBJ2-1, with a tentative D call TRBD1 (6 bases). Trimming pared 0 bases from V and 7 bases from J, leaving 22 bases between. The CDR3 sequence is 17 residues long. From germline, CDR1 is GTSNPN and CDR2 SVGIG (reference sequence). This CDR3 reads CAWSVDLTGLLRNEQFF. The CDR3 bases are TGTGCCTGGAGTGTAGACCTAACAGGGCTACTGCGAAATGAGCAGTTCTTC.

J is TRBJ2-1 and V is TRBV5-1, with D tentatively TRBD2 (6 bases). The CDR3 covers 15 residues. CDR1 is SGHRS, CDR2 YFSETQ, per germline. The V end lost 4 bases, the J end lost 8 bases, and 19 bases lay between the germline ends. This chain's CDR3 is CASSAGRTDVDEQFF. The CDR3 DNA is TGCGCCAGCAGCGCGGGACGGACGGATGTCGATGAGCAGTTCTTC.

This chain links TRBV2 with TRBJ1-5; D possibly corresponds to TRBD1 (5 bases). CDR1 and CDR2 (germline): SNHLY, FYNNEI. V was trimmed by 5 bases and J by 3 bases, leaving 14 bases between them. The CDR3 has 15 residues. CDR3 DNA sequence: TGTGCCAGCAGTTGGGGCAGATCCTCCAATCAGCCCCAGCATTTT. Residues: CASSWGRSSNQPQHF.

V usage is TRBV4-3 and J usage is TRBJ2-7, with D possibly TRBD2 on 6 matching bases. The CDR3 has 14 residues. Germline V gene sequence: CDR1 LGHNA, CDR2 YSLEER. V lost 2 bases, J lost 6 bases, and 14 bases lay in between. This CDR3 reads CASSQHGTQREQYF. CDR3 DNA sequence: TGCGCCAGCAGCCAACACGGGACTCAGCGCGAGCAGTACTTC.

The chain carries TRBV7-2 and TRBJ2-7; 11 nucleotides match TRBD2. Germline CDR1 reads SGHTA; CDR2 reads FQGNSA. The V segment lost 6 bases and the J segment 6 bases; nucleotides outside the gene matches: 10. The CDR3 covers 15 residues. CDR3 DNA sequence: TGTGCCAGCAGGAAGGAGGCTAGCGGGGGGCTCGAGCAGTACTTC. This gives the protein CASRKEASGGLEQYF.

This chain uses TRBV7-3 with TRBJ2-1; 8 bases align to TRBD2. Germline assignment: CDR1 SGHTA and CDR2 FQGTGA. The CDR3 runs to 15 residues. V shed 0 bases and J 7 bases; nucleotides not matched to a gene: 5. As DNA, the CDR3 is TGTGCCAGCAGCTTAACTCGGGAGGGCGGGAATGAGCAGTTCTTC. Translation gives CASSLTREGGNEQFF.

This sequence joins TRBV6-4 and TRBJ2-3, with 7 bases identical to TRBD1. V lost 5 bases and J lost 0; bases outside the gene matches: 2. CDR1 MRHNA and CDR2 SNTAGT come from the germline V gene. CDR3 size: 14 residues. CDR3 in DNA: TGTGCCAGCAGTTCGGGACAGAGCACAGATACGCAGTATTTT. Amino acid sequence: CASSSGQSTDTQYF.

The J gene is TRBJ2-7, the V gene TRBV11-2; 11 bases agree with TRBD2. Germline V CDR1 and CDR2: SGHAT, FQNNGV. V lost 1 base to trimming and J lost 3 bases; unmatched junction nucleotides: 8. The CDR3 runs to 17 residues. CDR3 sequence reads: CASSLAGTSGKIYEQYF. The DNA for the CDR3 is TGTGCCAGCAGCTTAGCCGGGACTAGCGGAAAGATCTACGAGCAGTACTTC. The full variable domain, in which reference TRBV11-2 and TRBJ2-7 provide the parts outside the CDR3, is EAGVAQSPRYKIIEKRQSVAFWCNPISGHATLYWYQQILGQGPKLLIQFQNNGVVDDSQLPKDRFSAERLKGVDSTLKIQPAKLEDSAVYLCASSLAGTSGKIYEQYFGPGTRLTVT.

This sequence joins TRBV5-1 and TRBJ2-3; 7 bases agree with TRBD1. Germline CDR1 is SGHRS and CDR2 is YFSETQ. The CDR3 is 15 residues long. The ends lost 6 bases at V and 2 bases at J; junction bases unmatched: 9. CDR3 sequence (DNA): TGCGCCAGCACCCCGACAGGGAAGTTCACAGATACGCAGTATTTT. This encodes CASTPTGKFTDTQYF.

J is TRBJ2-5 and V is TRBV5-4, with D possibly TRBD2 on 6 matching bases. With 4 bases removed from V and 1 base from J, the gap between germline ends came to 8 bases. The CDR3 is made up of 13 amino acids. Germline CDR1 and CDR2: SGHNT and YYREEE (reference sequence). The CDR3 nucleotides read TGTGCCAGCAGCGGACTACCCCAAGAGACCCAGTACTTC. This sequence encodes CASSGLPQETQYF.

The chain is built from TRBV9 and TRBJ2-5; 15 bases fit TRBD2. The CDR3 loop spans 15 amino acids. Trimming took 4 bases from V and 5 from J; bases not matched to a gene: 3. Looked up from germline, CDR1 is SGDLS and CDR2 is YYNGEE. CDR3 amino acids: CASSPGLAGGETQYF. CDR3 DNA sequence: TGTGCCAGCAGCCCCGGACTAGCGGGGGGGGAGACCCAGTACTTC.